A selection of T cell receptor beta chains follows, all from one sample in a study of CD8+CD57+ T cells in acquired aplastic anemia. TCRdb fed the reads into MiXCR, producing one record per CDR3 protein. The sample shows 150,000 to 200,000 distinct CDR3 sequences, under 55% of them seen only once. The sequenced sample was sorted CD4+, CD8+, or CD8+CD57+ T cells (not recorded which) from PBMCs. These receptors all come from a human donor with aplastic anemia. Each CDR3 is given with its conserved first and last residue. D genes are given only for firm matches. Rows give clone size only sometimes, using once, few, many, or a class for an expanded clone.

TGTGCCAGCAGCTTAGGTCAGGGGCTTGAGCAGTACTTC CASSLGQGLEQYF . TRBJ2-7 TRBV11-2 .
TGCAGCGCTCGGTTGCCCAGCTCCTACGAGCAGTACTTC CSARLPSSYEQYF few TRBJ2-7 TRBV29-1 .
TGTGCCAGCAGCTCCCTTAACAATGAGCAGTTCTTC CASSSLNNEQFF many TRBJ2-1 TRBV12-3/TRBV12-4 .
TGTGCCAGCAGTTACGGGTCGTTTGGGGTCACTGAAGCTTTCTTT CASSYGSFGVTEAFF . TRBJ1-1 TRBV6-2/TRBV6-3 .
TGTGCCAGCAGCCAAGGGGACAGGGATTGGTGGGGCACTGAAGCTTTCTTT CASSQGDRDWWGTEAFF . TRBJ1-1 TRBV14 TRBD1
TGTGCCAGCGTTGCCGTTGTGGGCACCGGGGAGCTGTTTTTT CASVAVVGTGELFF many TRBJ2-2 TRBV10-3 .
TGTGCCAGCAGCTTAAGACCGGGGGTGAACACTGAAGCTTTCTTT CASSLRPGVNTEAFF many TRBJ1-1 TRBV7-9 .
TGTGCCAGCAGCGCCTGGACAGGGACGAACTATGGCTACACCTTC CASSAWTGTNYGYTF . TRBJ1-2 TRBV7-8 TRBD1
TGTGCCAGTAGGACTACAGGGATAAGGAGCAATCAGCCCCAGCATTTT CASRTTGIRSNQPQHF many TRBJ1-5 TRBV19 .
TGTGCCAGCAGCCAAGGTAGGGACTGGACTGAAGCTTTCTTT CASSQGRDWTEAFF few TRBJ1-1 TRBV4-2 .
TGCAGTGCTAGAGCCGCGTCGGGTCCCCAGAATCAGCCCCAGCATTTT CSARAASGPQNQPQHF few TRBJ1-5 TRBV20-1 .
TGCGCCAGCAGCCGTGGGACAGGGAAAGAGACCCAGTACTTC CASSRGTGKETQYF . TRBJ2-5 TRBV5-1 TRBD1
TGCGCCAGCAGCTTGGCCGGGACAGGGTCCGACGAGCAGTACTTC CASSLAGTGSDEQYF . TRBJ2-7 TRBV5-1 TRBD1
TGTGCCAGCAGCTTGGGGGCTTCACCCCTCCACTTT CASSLGASPLHF many TRBJ1-6 TRBV7-9 .
TGTGCCAGCAGACGCGATTACAGGGCGATTGAATCACCCCTCCACTTT CASRRDYRAIESPLHF many TRBJ1-6 TRBV4-2 .
TGCAGCGTAGGGGCTAGCGGGGGGGCAGAGACCCAGTACTTC CSVGASGGAETQYF once TRBJ2-5 TRBV29-1 TRBD2
TGTGCCAGCAAAAAGGGAGAGACCCAGTACTTC CASKKGETQYF . TRBJ2-5 TRBV25-1 .
TGTGCTAGCAGCGTTCGGGCTTCGGATACGCAGTATTTT CASSVRASDTQYF . TRBJ2-3 TRBV7-7 .
TGCAGCGTGGGGGGAGGATCCTACAATGAGCAGTTCTTC CSVGGGSYNEQFF . TRBJ2-1 TRBV29-1 .
TGTGCCAGCTCACCACCCGCAAGCGGGAGTCCCTACGAGCAGTACTTC CASSPPASGSPYEQYF . TRBJ2-7 TRBV24-1 TRBD2
TGTGCCAGCAGCTTAGGCACGGGGCCCCACCAAGAGACCCAGTACTTC CASSLGTGPHQETQYF . TRBJ2-5 TRBV7-3 .
TGTGCCAGCAGTGACATGAGGCAGGGCGTAAACACCTTC CASSDMRQGVNTF . TRBJ1-2 TRBV2 .
TGTGCCAGCAGCTCCCCGGGATTGAACACTGAAGCTTTCTTT CASSSPGLNTEAFF many TRBJ1-1 TRBV11-1 .
TGTGCCAGCAGTCCATCCCCAGGGTACGAGCAGTACTTC CASSPSPGYEQYF once TRBJ2-7 TRBV7-2 .
TGTGCCAGCAGCCTGACTAGGAGGTCCTACGAGCAGTACTTC CASSLTRRSYEQYF . TRBJ2-7 TRBV27 .
TGTGCCAGCAGCCAAGACAGGGAGACGGGAGGGCGGTACGAGCAGTACTTC CASSQDRETGGRYEQYF . TRBJ2-7 TRBV24-1 .
TGTGCCACCAGCAGAGATACGTCCGGGACAATGGATGGTGGCTACACCTTC CATSRDTSGTMDGGYTF few TRBJ1-2 TRBV15 .
TGCGCCAGCAGTGAGCCACCCTACCTAGCGGCGGGCCTGAATGAGCAGTACTTC CASSEPPYLAAGLNEQYF . TRBJ2-7 TRBV10-1 TRBD2
TGTGCCAGTAGTCTCGGGGGACTAGCGGGGGCCAGGGAGACCCAGTACTTC CASSLGGLAGARETQYF many TRBJ2-5 TRBV19 TRBD2
TGTGCCAGCAGGTGGAGACTAGCGGGACGGTTAGATACGCAGTATTTT CASRWRLAGRLDTQYF . TRBJ2-3 TRBV7-8 TRBD2
TGTGCCAGCCTAGACCGCCCGAGCTCCTACGAGCAGTACTTC CASLDRPSSYEQYF . TRBJ2-7 TRBV2 .
TGTGCTAGTGGTTTGGAGGGGATGGGCACCGGGGAGCTGTTTTTT CASGLEGMGTGELFF many TRBJ2-2 TRBV12-5 .
TGCAGTGCTAGCCTCCCGGGACAGGCCTACGAGCAGTACTTC CSASLPGQAYEQYF . TRBJ2-7 TRBV20-1 TRBD1
TGTGCCAGCAGTGGACAGATGAACACTGAAGCTTTCTTT CASSGQMNTEAFF . TRBJ1-1 TRBV2 .
TGTGCCTCTGAAGGGAATGAGCAGTTCTTC CASEGNEQFF many TRBJ2-1 TRBV12-3/TRBV12-4 .
TGTGCCAGCAGGCTTGGCGACACCGGGGAGCTGTTTTTT CASRLGDTGELFF . TRBJ2-2 TRBV2 .
TGTGCCAGCAGCCCCCAGGGGAATGAGCAGTTCTTC CASSPQGNEQFF few TRBJ2-1 TRBV9 .
TGTGCCAGCAGGGAAACAGGGGGAGATAATGAAAAACTGTTTTTT CASRETGGDNEKLFF . TRBJ1-4 TRBV2 TRBD1
TGTGCCAGCAGTGAGGTGGGGAACACTGAAGCTTTCTTT CASSEVGNTEAFF many TRBJ1-1 TRBV6-1 .
TGTGCCAGCAGCCTATTCCAGAAGGATTCACCCCTCCACTTT CASSLFQKDSPLHF many TRBJ1-6 TRBV6-1 .
TGTGCCAGCAGAGGGGACAGGAACACATATAATTCACCCCTCCACTTT CASRGDRNTYNSPLHF many TRBJ1-6 TRBV2 TRBD1
TGTGCCAGCAGTTTTGGCGCAGGGGCGTCCACAGATACGCAGTATTTT CASSFGAGASTDTQYF many TRBJ2-3 TRBV12-3/TRBV12-4 .
TGTGCCAGCATTGGGACCAGTGACAAAGCTTTCTTT CASIGTSDKAFF few TRBJ1-1 TRBV28 .
TGTGCCAGCAGTTTATTAGCGGAAGAGACCCAGTACTTC CASSLLAEETQYF once TRBJ2-5 TRBV27 .
TGCAGCTTTGGAGAAGGGGGAACAACAACTAATGAAAAACTGTTTTTT CSFGEGGTTTNEKLFF . TRBJ1-4 TRBV29-1 .
TGTGCCAGCAGCTTGAGACCGATCCGGGCCGGAGATGAAAAACTGTTTTTT CASSLRPIRAGDEKLFF few TRBJ1-4 TRBV5-6 .
TGTGCCACCAGGGAACCAATTACAGATACGCAGTATTTT CATREPITDTQYF . TRBJ2-3 TRBV24-1 .